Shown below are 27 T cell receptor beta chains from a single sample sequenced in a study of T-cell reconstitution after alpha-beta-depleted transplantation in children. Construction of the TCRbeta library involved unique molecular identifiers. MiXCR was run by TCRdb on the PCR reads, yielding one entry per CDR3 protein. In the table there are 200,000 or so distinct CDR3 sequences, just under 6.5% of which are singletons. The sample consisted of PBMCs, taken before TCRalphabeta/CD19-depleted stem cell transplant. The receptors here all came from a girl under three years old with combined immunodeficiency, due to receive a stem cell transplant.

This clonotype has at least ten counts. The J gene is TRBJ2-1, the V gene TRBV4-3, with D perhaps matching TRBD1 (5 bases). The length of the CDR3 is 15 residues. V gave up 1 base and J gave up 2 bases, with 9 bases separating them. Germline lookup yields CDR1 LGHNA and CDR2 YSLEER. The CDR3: CASSQAQGAYNEQFF. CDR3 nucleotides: TGCGCCAGCAGCCAAGCGCAAGGGGCCTACAATGAGCAGTTCTTC.

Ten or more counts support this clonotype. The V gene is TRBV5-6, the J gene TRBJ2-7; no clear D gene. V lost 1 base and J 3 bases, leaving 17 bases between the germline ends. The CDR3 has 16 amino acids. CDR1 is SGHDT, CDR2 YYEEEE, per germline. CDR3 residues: CASSLYQAGKHYEQYF. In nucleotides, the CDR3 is TGTGCCAGCAGCTTGTATCAGGCAGGAAAACACTACGAGCAGTACTTC.

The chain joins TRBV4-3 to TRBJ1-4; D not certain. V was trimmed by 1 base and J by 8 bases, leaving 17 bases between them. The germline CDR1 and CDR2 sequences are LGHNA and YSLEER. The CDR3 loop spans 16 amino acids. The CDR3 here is CASSQGGSSYGEKLFF. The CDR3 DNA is TGCGCCAGCAGCCAAGGAGGTTCAAGCTACGGAGAAAAACTGTTTTTT.

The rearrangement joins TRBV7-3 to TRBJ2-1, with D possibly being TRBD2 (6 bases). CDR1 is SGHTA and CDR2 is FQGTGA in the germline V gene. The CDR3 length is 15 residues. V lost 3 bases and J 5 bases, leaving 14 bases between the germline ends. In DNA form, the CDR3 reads TGTGCCAGCAGCTTCTGGCCTAGCGTGGACAATGAGCAGTTCTTC. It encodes CASSFWPSVDNEQFF.

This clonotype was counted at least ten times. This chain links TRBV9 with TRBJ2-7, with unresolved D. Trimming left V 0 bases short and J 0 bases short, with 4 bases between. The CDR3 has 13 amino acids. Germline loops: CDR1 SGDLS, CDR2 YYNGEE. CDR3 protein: CASSVAPSYEQYF. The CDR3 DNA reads TGTGCCAGCAGCGTAGCCCCCTCCTACGAGCAGTACTTC.

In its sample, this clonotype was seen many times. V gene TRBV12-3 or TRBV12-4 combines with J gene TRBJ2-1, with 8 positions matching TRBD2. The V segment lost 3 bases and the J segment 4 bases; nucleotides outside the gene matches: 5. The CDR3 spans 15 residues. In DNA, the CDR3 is TGTGCCAGCAGTTTCATAGCGGGGTGGTACAATGAGCAGTTCTTC. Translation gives CASSFIAGWYNEQFF.

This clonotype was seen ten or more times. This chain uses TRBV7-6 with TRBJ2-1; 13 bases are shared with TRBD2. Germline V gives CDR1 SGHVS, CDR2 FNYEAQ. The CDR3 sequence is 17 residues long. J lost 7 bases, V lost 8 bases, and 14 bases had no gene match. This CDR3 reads CASSPFPLGLAGNEQFF. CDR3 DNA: TGTGCCAGCTCCCCTTTCCCCCTGGGACTAGCGGGGAATGAGCAGTTCTTC.

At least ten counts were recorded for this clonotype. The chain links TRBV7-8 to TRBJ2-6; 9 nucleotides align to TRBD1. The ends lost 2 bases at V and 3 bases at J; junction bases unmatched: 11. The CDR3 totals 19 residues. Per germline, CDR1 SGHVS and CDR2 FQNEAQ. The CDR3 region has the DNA TGTGCCAGCAGCTTAATTCCGGGACAGGGTCAGGATGGGGCCAACGTCCTGACTTTC. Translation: CASSLIPGQGQDGANVLTF.

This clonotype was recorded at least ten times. CDR3 loop: CASSQDRTVYSYEQYF. The CDR3 DNA reads as TGCGCCAGCAGCCAAGATAGAACAGTTTACTCCTACGAGCAGTACTTC. This chain links TRBV4-1 with TRBJ2-7; D gene ambiguous. CDR1 is MGHRA and CDR2 is YSYEKL in the germline V gene. Trimming shortened V by 0 bases and J by 0 bases, and 12 bases separated the two germline ends. The CDR3 has 16 amino acids.

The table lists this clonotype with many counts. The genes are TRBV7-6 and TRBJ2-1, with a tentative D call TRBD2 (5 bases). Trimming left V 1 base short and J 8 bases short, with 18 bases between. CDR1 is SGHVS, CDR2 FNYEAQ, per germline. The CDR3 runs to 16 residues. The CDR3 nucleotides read TGTGCCAGCAGCTTAGGGGCCCGGGGTATTCAGCATGAGCAGTTCTTC. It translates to CASSLGARGIQHEQFF.

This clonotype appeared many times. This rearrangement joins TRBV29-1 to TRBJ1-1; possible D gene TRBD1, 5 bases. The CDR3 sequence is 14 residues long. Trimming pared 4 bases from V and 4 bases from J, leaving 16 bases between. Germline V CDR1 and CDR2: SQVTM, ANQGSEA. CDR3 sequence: CSVADWGGGTEAFF. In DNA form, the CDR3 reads TGCAGCGTTGCCGACTGGGGGGGTGGCACTGAAGCTTTCTTT.

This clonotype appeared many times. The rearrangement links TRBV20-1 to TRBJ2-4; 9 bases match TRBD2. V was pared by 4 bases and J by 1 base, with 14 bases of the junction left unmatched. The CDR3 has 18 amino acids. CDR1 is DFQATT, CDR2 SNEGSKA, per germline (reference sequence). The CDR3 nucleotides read TGCAGTGCTAATCGACTAGCGGTTAGTGTAGTGGCCAAAAACATTCAGTACTTC. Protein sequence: CSANRLAVSVVAKNIQYF.

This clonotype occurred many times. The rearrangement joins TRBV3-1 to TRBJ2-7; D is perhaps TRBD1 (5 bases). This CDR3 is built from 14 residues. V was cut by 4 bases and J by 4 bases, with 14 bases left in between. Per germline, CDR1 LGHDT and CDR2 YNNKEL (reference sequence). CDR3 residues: CASSLGQLVYEQYF. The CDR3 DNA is TGTGCCAGCAGCCTCGGACAATTGGTTTACGAGCAGTACTTC.

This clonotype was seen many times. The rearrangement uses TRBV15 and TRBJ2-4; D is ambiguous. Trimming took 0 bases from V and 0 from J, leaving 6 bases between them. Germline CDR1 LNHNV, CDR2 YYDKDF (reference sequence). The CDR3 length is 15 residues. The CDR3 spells CATSRDRLAKNIQYF. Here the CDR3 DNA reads TGTGCCACCAGCAGAGATCGGCTAGCCAAAAACATTCAGTACTTC.

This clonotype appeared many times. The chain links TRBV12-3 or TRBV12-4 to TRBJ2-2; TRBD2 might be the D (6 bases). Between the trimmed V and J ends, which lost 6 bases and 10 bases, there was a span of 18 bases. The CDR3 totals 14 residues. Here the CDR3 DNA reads TGTGCCAGCAGCACCGGGACTCTGACGGTGGAGCTGTTTTTT. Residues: CASSTGTLTVELFF.

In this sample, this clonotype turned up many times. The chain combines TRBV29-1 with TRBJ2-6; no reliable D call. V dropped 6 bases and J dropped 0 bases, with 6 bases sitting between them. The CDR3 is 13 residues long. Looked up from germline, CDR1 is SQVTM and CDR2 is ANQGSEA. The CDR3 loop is CSVENSGANVLTF. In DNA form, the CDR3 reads TGCAGCGTCGAGAACTCTGGGGCCAACGTCCTGACTTTC.

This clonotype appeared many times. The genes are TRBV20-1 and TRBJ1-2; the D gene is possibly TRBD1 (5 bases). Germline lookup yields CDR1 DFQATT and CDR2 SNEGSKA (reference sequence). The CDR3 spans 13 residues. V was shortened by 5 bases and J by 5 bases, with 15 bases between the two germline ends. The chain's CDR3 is CSALLGGQYGYTF. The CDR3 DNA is TGCAGTGCTCTTCTTGGCGGACAATATGGCTACACCTTC.

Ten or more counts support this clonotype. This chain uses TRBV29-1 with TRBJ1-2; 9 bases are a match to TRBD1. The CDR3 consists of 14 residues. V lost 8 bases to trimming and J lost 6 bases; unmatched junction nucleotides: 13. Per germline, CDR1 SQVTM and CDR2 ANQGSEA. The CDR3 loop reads CSTLPGQGLNGYTF. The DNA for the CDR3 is TGCAGCACCCTCCCGGGACAGGGACTTAATGGCTACACCTTC.

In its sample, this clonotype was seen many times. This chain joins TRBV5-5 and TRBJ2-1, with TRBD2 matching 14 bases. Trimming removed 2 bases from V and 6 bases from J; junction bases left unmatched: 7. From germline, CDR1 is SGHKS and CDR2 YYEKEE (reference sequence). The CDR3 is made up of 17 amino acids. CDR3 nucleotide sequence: TGTGCCAGCAGCTTCCGCCCCGGGACTAGCGGGAGCAATGAGCAGTTCTTC. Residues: CASSFRPGTSGSNEQFF.

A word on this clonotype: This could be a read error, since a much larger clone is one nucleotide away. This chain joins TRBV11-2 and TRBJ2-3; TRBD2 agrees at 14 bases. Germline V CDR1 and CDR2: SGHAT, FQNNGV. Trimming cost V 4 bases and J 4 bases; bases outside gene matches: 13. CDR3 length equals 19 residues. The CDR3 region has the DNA TGTGCCAGCAGCTCTCAGAGGGCGGGACTAGCGGGAGAATCAGATACGCAGTATTTT. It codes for CASSSQRAGLAGESDTQYF.

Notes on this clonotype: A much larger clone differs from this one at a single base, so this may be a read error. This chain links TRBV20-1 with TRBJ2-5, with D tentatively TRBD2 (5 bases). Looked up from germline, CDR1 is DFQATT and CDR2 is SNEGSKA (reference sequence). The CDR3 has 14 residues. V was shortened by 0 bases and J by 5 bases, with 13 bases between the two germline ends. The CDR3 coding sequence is TGCAGTGCTAGAGATAGTATAGGGAGCGAGACCCAGTACTTC. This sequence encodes CSARDSIGSETQYF.

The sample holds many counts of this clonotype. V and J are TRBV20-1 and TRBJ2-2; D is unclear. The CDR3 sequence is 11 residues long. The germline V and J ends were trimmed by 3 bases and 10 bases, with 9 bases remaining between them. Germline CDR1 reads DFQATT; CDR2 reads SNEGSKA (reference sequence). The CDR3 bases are TGCAGTGCTAGGGGTAGAACGGAGCTGTTTTTT. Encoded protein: CSARGRTELFF.

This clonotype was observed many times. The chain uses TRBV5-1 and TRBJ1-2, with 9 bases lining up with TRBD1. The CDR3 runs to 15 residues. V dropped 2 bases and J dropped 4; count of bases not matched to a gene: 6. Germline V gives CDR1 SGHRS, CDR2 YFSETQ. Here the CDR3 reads CASSFPGQGAYGYTF. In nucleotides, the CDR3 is TGCGCCAGCAGCTTCCCGGGACAGGGTGCCTATGGCTACACCTTC.

The CDR3 DNA is TGTGCCATGAGCCAAGGGTTTCTCGAGACCCAGTACTTC. It specifies CAMSQGFLETQYF. The chain is built from TRBV4-2 and TRBJ2-5; no clear D gene. V lost 10 bases and J lost 5, with 17 bases in between. CDR1 and CDR2 (germline): LGHNA, YNFKEQ. The CDR3 spans 13 residues.

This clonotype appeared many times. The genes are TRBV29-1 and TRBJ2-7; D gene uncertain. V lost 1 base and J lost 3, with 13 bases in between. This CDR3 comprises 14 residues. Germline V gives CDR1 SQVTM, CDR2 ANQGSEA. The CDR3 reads CSVEGANPNYEQYF. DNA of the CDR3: TGCAGCGTTGAAGGGGCTAACCCCAACTACGAGCAGTACTTC.

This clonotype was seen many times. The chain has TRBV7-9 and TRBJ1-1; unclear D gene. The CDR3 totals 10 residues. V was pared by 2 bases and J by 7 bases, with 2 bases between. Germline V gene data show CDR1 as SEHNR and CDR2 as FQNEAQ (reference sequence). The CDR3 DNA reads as TGTGCCAGCAGCTTAAATGAAGCTTTCTTT. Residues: CASSLNEAFF.

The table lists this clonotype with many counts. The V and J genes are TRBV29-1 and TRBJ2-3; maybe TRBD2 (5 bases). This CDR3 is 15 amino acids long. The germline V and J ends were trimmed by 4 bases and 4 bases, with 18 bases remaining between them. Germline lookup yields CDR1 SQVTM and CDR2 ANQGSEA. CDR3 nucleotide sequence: TGCAGCGTTGTTTGGTCTCGGCGGGCCCCAGATACGCAGTATTTT. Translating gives CSVVWSRRAPDTQYF.